This T cell receptor beta chain was obtained from a study of long-term antiretroviral therapy in people with HIV. Survey-level immunoSEQ v3.0 assays were run. The repertoire was sequenced with immunoSEQ multiplex PCR; TCRdb's copy has only in-frame clones and lacks some. The data show some 17,000 clones, roughly 78% seen once. The CDR3 length is 14 residues. Germline CDR1 SGHTA, CDR2 FQGNSA. V trimming: 5 bases; J trimming: 12 bases; junction bases outside the gene matches: 13. General study results and limits: Whereas controls had wider CDR3 length ranges, HIV repertoires had narrower ones.

Turning to this clone: The target antigen is unknown.

This sequence originates from a man younger than 45 with HIV. V is TRBV7-2 and J is TRBJ2-7; 10 bases are a match to TRBD2. The starting material was unsorted PBMCs, obtained at the start of antiretroviral therapy. This chain's CDR3 is CASSQREGSPTLYF. The CDR3 DNA is TGTGCCAGCAGCCAGCGGGAGGGATCTCCTACGCTGTACTTC.